These 14 T cell receptor beta chains were all obtained from the same sample, sequenced in a study of OX40 agonist ivuxolimab in advanced cancers. Repertoires were generated with immunoSEQ multiplex PCR, while TCRdb's copy carries only in-frame clones and drops some. The top ten clones hold 27% of a sample with approximately 60,000 clones, 84% of them seen once. Sequencing used CD4+ or CD8+ T cells sorted from blood, obtained in a trial of the OX40 agonist ivuxolimab. All receptors derive from an adult with an advanced solid tumor such as melanoma, head and neck, liver or kidney cancer.

V gene TRBV29-1 combines with J gene TRBJ2-7; tentatively, D is TRBD2 (6 bases). Trimming stripped 6 bases from V and 4 bases from J, with 16 bases between. The CDR3 runs to 13 residues. CDR1 and CDR2 from the germline V gene are SQVTM and ANQGSEA. CDR3 bases: TGCAGCGTATCAACCGGGAGTCTGTACGAGCAGTACTTC. Translating gives CSVSTGSLYEQYF.

V gene TRBV11-2 combines with J gene TRBJ2-7; D gene unclear. In germline, CDR1 is SGHAT, CDR2 FQNNGV. The CDR3 is 12 residues long. Trimming removed 2 bases at V and 3 bases at J, with 5 bases between. Here the CDR3 reads CASSLIYYEQYF. CDR3 sequence (DNA): TGTGCCAGCAGCTTAATATACTACGAGCAGTACTTC. The variable domain in full, with the rest retrieved from reference TRBV11-2 and TRBJ2-7, is EAGVAQSPRYKIIEKRQSVAFWCNPISGHATLYWYQQILGQGPKLLIQFQNNGVVDDSQLPKDRFSAERLKGVDSTLKIQPAKLEDSAVYLCASSLIYYEQYFGPGTRLTVT.

The V and J genes are TRBV4-1 and TRBJ1-5; D unresolved. CDR3 size: 15 residues. The V gene's germline CDR1 is MGHRA and CDR2 YSYEKL. Trimming removed 4 bases from V and 5 bases from J, with 15 bases in between. CDR3 sequence: CASSLGTFSDQPQHF. The CDR3 DNA is TGCGCCAGCAGCCTTGGAACCTTTTCCGATCAGCCCCAGCATTTT.

CDR3 coding DNA: TGTGCCAGTAATCTGATGGGGAGTGGCACAGATACGCAGTATTTT. As protein: CASNLMGSGTDTQYF. The chain uses TRBV19 and TRBJ2-3; D possibly corresponds to TRBD2 (5 bases). The CDR3 sequence is 15 residues long. The V and J ends lost 7 bases and 1 base respectively, with 15 bases between them. Germline lookup yields CDR1 LNHDA and CDR2 SQIVND (reference sequence).

CDR3 sequence (DNA): TGCAGCGTTTCTAGCGGGAAAGCCAAAAACATTCAGTACTTC. Its translation: CSVSSGKAKNIQYF. The genes are TRBV29-1 and TRBJ2-4, with 9 bases fitting TRBD2. V lost 5 bases to trimming and J lost 0 bases; unmatched junction nucleotides: 2. This CDR3 region has 14 residues. Germline V gives CDR1 SQVTM, CDR2 ANQGSEA.

The gene calls are TRBV4-2 and TRBJ1-2; 9 bases align to TRBD1. Germline lookup yields CDR1 LGHNA and CDR2 YNFKEQ. V gave up 5 bases and J gave up 8 bases; unmatched junction bases: 9. The CDR3 contains 14 residues. CDR3 protein: CASSSRGTGKGYTF. The CDR3 region has the DNA TGTGCCAGCAGCTCCCGAGGGACAGGGAAAGGCTACACCTTC.

This sequence joins TRBV19 and TRBJ1-1, with a possible D match to TRBD1 (6 bases). The ends were cut back, 9 bases at V and 1 base at J, with 12 bases in the middle. The CDR3 has 13 amino acids. Germline V CDR1 and CDR2: LNHDA, SQIVND (reference sequence). The DNA of the CDR3 is TGTGCCAGCACGAGGGGGACGAACACTGAAGCTTTCTTT. This sequence encodes CASTRGTNTEAFF.

V and J are TRBV5-8 and TRBJ1-5, with 9 bases identical to TRBD1. The CDR3 length is 14 residues. Trimming cost V 2 bases and J 10 bases; bases outside gene matches: 7. Germline V gene data show CDR1 as SGHTS and CDR2 as YDEGEE. The CDR3 protein is CASSFRQGGLPQHF. Here the CDR3 DNA reads TGTGCCAGCAGCTTTCGACAGGGGGGATTACCCCAGCATTTT.

The genes are TRBV7-6 and TRBJ2-7; tentatively, D is TRBD1 or TRBD2 (5 bases each). The germline V and J ends were trimmed by 5 bases and 0 bases, with 11 bases remaining between them. The CDR3 sequence is 14 residues long. CDR1 and CDR2 from the germline V gene are SGHVS and FNYEAQ. The CDR3 bases are TGTGCCAGCAGCCTCGGGACCAACTCCTACGAGCAGTACTTC. Translated, it gives CASSLGTNSYEQYF.

The chain links TRBV2 to TRBJ2-7; TRBD1 agrees at 7 bases. CDR1 is SNHLY, CDR2 FYNNEI, per germline. V was pared by 8 bases and J by 6 bases, with 13 bases of the junction left unmatched. The CDR3 runs to 14 residues. For the CDR3, the DNA is TGTGCCAGCGATTTGACAGGGATGAGAAGCGAGCAGTACTTC. It translates to CASDLTGMRSEQYF.

This clone has just one count. This rearrangement joins TRBV2 to TRBJ1-5; D unresolved. The CDR3 runs 14 residues. From germline, CDR1 is SNHLY and CDR2 FYNNEI. The germline V and J ends were trimmed by 6 bases and 4 bases, with 13 bases remaining between them. In nucleotides, the CDR3 is TGTGCCAGCAGGCTAAGTATGTCAAATCAGCCCCAGCATTTT. Its translation: CASRLSMSNQPQHF.

This chain joins TRBV6-6 and TRBJ1-2; D remains unclear. In germline, CDR1 is MNHNY, CDR2 SVGAGI (reference sequence). V was trimmed by 8 bases and J by 5 bases, leaving 12 bases between them. CDR3 size: 12 residues. The CDR3 loop is CASQRSEYGYTF. The CDR3 DNA reads TGTGCCAGCCAGCGTTCAGAATATGGCTACACCTTC.

The chain is built from TRBV5-1 and TRBJ2-1, with 9 nucleotides matching TRBD2. The CDR3 length is 13 residues. From germline, CDR1 is SGHRS and CDR2 YFSETQ. Trimming at V came to 4 bases and at J to 9 bases, leaving 5 bases not matched to a gene. The CDR3 loop is CASSQGLAGEQFF. In DNA form, the CDR3 reads TGCGCCAGCAGCCAGGGACTAGCTGGTGAGCAGTTCTTC.

The chain links TRBV28 to TRBJ1-2; D is unclear. Germline-derived CDR1 and CDR2 are MDHEN and SYDVKM. The CDR3 contains 14 residues. V was trimmed by 5 bases and J by 5 bases, leaving 15 bases between them. CDR3 amino acids: CASSEGSLVYGYTF. CDR3 DNA sequence: TGTGCCAGCAGTGAAGGGTCCCTAGTGTATGGCTACACCTTC.